This passage covers 22 T cell receptor beta chains from one sample sequenced in a study of radiotherapy plus CTLA-4 blockade in lung cancer. Repertoires were generated with immunoSEQ multiplex PCR, while TCRdb's copy carries only in-frame clones and drops some. The data contain 95,000 to 150,000 clones, 75% to 90% of them seen just once; the ten biggest clones take up approximately 7.2%. The starting material was peripheral blood, obtained from a patient treated with radiotherapy plus ipilimumab. These receptors originate from a human donor with non-small cell lung cancer that progressed on radiotherapy plus ipilimumab.

The chain carries TRBV2 and TRBJ2-1, with 11 bases identical to TRBD1. The CDR3 contains 14 residues. Germline values: CDR1 SNHLY, CDR2 FYNNEI. The trim removed 6 bases at V and 9 bases at J, leaving 7 bases unmatched. CDR3 residues: CASSQDRGLGEQFF. The CDR3 nucleotides read TGTGCCAGCAGCCAGGACAGGGGGCTGGGTGAGCAGTTCTTC.

The rearrangement uses TRBV6-5 and TRBJ1-1; 7 bases map to TRBD1. V lost 5 bases to trimming and J lost 4 bases; unmatched junction nucleotides: 7. Germline V gene lookup returns CDR1 MNHEY and CDR2 SVGAGI. The CDR3 spans 14 residues. CDR3 amino acids: CASSRDRVSTEAFF. CDR3 coding DNA: TGTGCCAGCAGTCGAGACAGGGTGAGCACTGAAGCTTTCTTT.

The chain carries TRBV19 and TRBJ1-3, with a possible D match to TRBD1 (5 bases). The V end lost 3 bases, the J end lost 1 base, and 7 bases lay between the germline ends. Germline V CDR1 and CDR2: LNHDA, SQIVND (reference sequence). This CDR3 spans 14 amino acids. CDR3 in DNA: TGTGCCAGTAGTATGGCAGGGTCTGGAAACACCATATATTTT. As protein: CASSMAGSGNTIYF.

The V gene is TRBV19, the J gene TRBJ1-2; 8 bases map to TRBD1. Unmatched junction bases numbered 9, after V lost 10 bases and J lost 8 bases. The CDR3 is 12 amino acids. CDR1 and CDR2 from the germline V gene are LNHDA and SQIVND (reference sequence). CDR3 in amino acids: CAINQGAGGYTF. The CDR3 DNA sequence: TGTGCCATTAATCAGGGGGCGGGAGGCTACACCTTC. The variable domain in full, with the rest retrieved from reference TRBV19 and TRBJ1-2, is DGGITQSPKYLFRKEGQNVTLSCEQNLNHDAMYWYRQDPGQGLRLIYYSQIVNDFQKGDIAEGYSVSREKKESFPLTVTSAQKNPTAFYLCAINQGAGGYTFGSGTRLTVV.

The rearrangement links TRBV9 to TRBJ2-7; TRBD1 aligns across 12 bases. The CDR3 runs to 15 residues. The germline gives CDR1 SGDLS, CDR2 YYNGEE. The V gene end was trimmed by 0 bases and the J gene end by 7 bases; junction bases not matched to a gene: 5. DNA for the CDR3: TGTGCCAGCAGCGTAGGGGACAGGGGGCTCGGGGAGCAGTACTTC. This translates into CASSVGDRGLGEQYF. The full variable domain, its missing parts supplied by reference TRBV9 and TRBJ2-7, is DSGVTQTPKHLITATGQRVTLRCSPRSGDLSVYWYQQSLDQGLQFLIQYYNGEERAKGNILERFSAQQFPDLHSELNLSSLELGDSALYFCASSVGDRGLGEQYFGPGTRLTVT.

The V and J genes are TRBV11-2 and TRBJ1-2, with D unclear. The germline CDR1 and CDR2 sequences are SGHAT and FQNNGV. Trimming shortened V by 1 base and J by 0 bases, and 6 bases separated the two germline ends. The CDR3 is 14 amino acids. The DNA of the CDR3 is TGTGCCAGCAGCTTAGGGGCAGCTAACTATGGCTACACCTTC. This encodes CASSLGAANYGYTF.

The V gene is TRBV7-8, the J gene TRBJ1-1; D is possibly TRBD1 (6 bases). Per the germline V gene, CDR1 is SGHVS and CDR2 is FQNEAQ. The CDR3 runs 13 residues. The V end lost 5 bases, the J end lost 3 bases, and 10 bases lay between the germline ends. This CDR3 reads CASSPGVDTEAFF. CDR3 DNA: TGTGCCAGCAGCCCAGGGGTGGACACTGAAGCTTTCTTT.

The chain couples TRBV13 to TRBJ2-1, with D perhaps matching TRBD2 (5 bases). Trimming pared 6 bases from V and 10 bases from J, leaving 19 bases between. The CDR3 totals 14 residues. Germline V lookup: CDR1 PRHDT, CDR2 FYEKMQ (reference sequence). In DNA, the CDR3 is TGTGCCAGCAGTTACGGACTCAATCGACCCGAGCAGTTCTTC. Translation gives CASSYGLNRPEQFF.

The genes are TRBV19 and TRBJ1-4; D gene ambiguous. Germline V gives CDR1 LNHDA, CDR2 SQIVND (reference sequence). The CDR3 covers 17 residues. V lost 3 bases and J lost 7, with 21 bases in between. In nucleotides, the CDR3 is TGTGCCAGTAGTATGGGTTTCAACCGGCAACTGGGTGAAAAACTGTTTTTT. Translation: CASSMGFNRQLGEKLFF. Using reference TRBV19 and TRBJ1-4 for the parts outside the CDR3, the full variable domain is DGGITQSPKYLFRKEGQNVTLSCEQNLNHDAMYWYRQDPGQGLRLIYYSQIVNDFQKGDIAEGYSVSREKKESFPLTVTSAQKNPTAFYLCASSMGFNRQLGEKLFFGSGTQLSVL.

This sequence joins TRBV19 and TRBJ1-5, with no clear D. The CDR3 contains 15 residues. Germline values: CDR1 LNHDA, CDR2 SQIVND (reference sequence). V lost 6 bases and J lost 0, with 12 bases in between. The CDR3 is CASRPQLASNQPQHF. CDR3 DNA sequence: TGTGCCAGTAGACCACAATTAGCTAGCAATCAGCCCCAGCATTTT.

This chain links TRBV4-1 with TRBJ2-5; either TRBD1 or TRBD2 may fit D (6 bases each). CDR1 and CDR2 (germline): MGHRA, YSYEKL. This CDR3 comprises 17 residues. V shed 1 base and J shed 4 bases, with 19 bases lying between them. CDR3 sequence (DNA): TGCGCCAGCAGCCAAGTGGGGGGCCCAGGCCCGGCAGAGACCCAGTACTTC. Its translation is CASSQVGGPGPAETQYF.

The V call is TRBV10-1, the J call TRBJ2-2; D may be TRBD2 (5 bases). Between the trimmed V and J ends, which lost 3 bases and 1 base, there was a span of 6 bases. The length of the CDR3 is 14 residues. Germline CDR1 WNHNN, CDR2 SYGVQD (reference sequence). The CDR3 DNA reads as TGCGCCAGCAGTGAACTAGTGAACACCGGGGAGCTGTTTTTT. This sequence encodes CASSELVNTGELFF.

V usage is TRBV6-1 and J usage is TRBJ1-1, with D unresolved. V dropped 11 bases and J dropped 1 base, with 11 bases sitting between them. Germline CDR1 MNHNS, CDR2 SASEGT. The CDR3 has 12 residues. The CDR3 DNA follows: TGTGCCCTTGGGCAGACGAACACTGAAGCTTTCTTT. Amino acid sequence: CALGQTNTEAFF.

This clone has only a few counts. The rearrangement joins TRBV7-8 to TRBJ1-2; a possible D gene is TRBD1 (5 bases). Trimming left V 1 base short and J 6 bases short, with 6 bases between. The CDR3 contains 12 residues. Per germline, CDR1 SGHVS and CDR2 FQNEAQ. The DNA for the CDR3 is TGTGCCAGCAGCTTAGTGGGGGATGGCTACACCTTC. Protein: CASSLVGDGYTF.

The J gene is TRBJ2-2, the V gene TRBV9; tentative D call: TRBD2 (6 bases). Trimming took 0 bases from V and 0 from J, leaving 12 bases between them. The CDR3 contains 17 residues. CDR1 SGDLS and CDR2 YYNGEE come from the germline V gene. The CDR3 sequence: CASSVGAGPPNTGELFF. The CDR3 region has the DNA TGTGCCAGCAGCGTAGGCGCGGGACCTCCGAACACCGGGGAGCTGTTTTTT.

This sequence joins TRBV29-1 and TRBJ1-5; a possible D gene is TRBD1 (6 bases). This CDR3 comprises 14 residues. V was clipped by 4 bases and J by 3 bases, with 13 bases between them. CDR1 is SQVTM and CDR2 is ANQGSEA in the germline V gene. The CDR3 region has the DNA TGCAGCGTTGGGGGAGGGGGGCACAATCAGCCCCAGCATTTT. The encoded protein is CSVGGGGHNQPQHF. Together with reference TRBV29-1 and TRBJ1-5, the CDR3 gives the full variable domain: SAVISQKPSRDICQRGTSLTIQCQVDSQVTMMFWYRQQPGQSLTLIATANQGSEATYESGFVIDKFPISRPNLTFSTLTVSNMSPEDSSIYLCSVGGGGHNQPQHFGDGTRLSIL.

The CDR3 sequence: CASRDTALRTDTQYF. CDR3 DNA: TGTGCCAGCAGGGATACAGCTTTGCGCACAGATACGCAGTATTTT. The chain links TRBV6-1 to TRBJ2-3; D unclear. Germline V gene sequence: CDR1 MNHNS, CDR2 SASEGT. The CDR3 runs to 15 residues. V shed 6 bases and J shed 1 base, with 14 bases lying between them.

This clone was detected once. The genes are TRBV9 and TRBJ1-2; the D is unclear. V lost 4 bases, J lost 2 bases, and 15 bases lay in between. Germline V lookup: CDR1 SGDLS, CDR2 YYNGEE. This CDR3 is built from 15 residues. In DNA, the CDR3 is TGTGCCAGCAGCCCTGTGGGGATCGAAAACTATGGCTACACCTTC. Protein: CASSPVGIENYGYTF.

CDR3 region: CSVESAYNEQFF. CDR3 DNA sequence: TGCAGCGTTGAATCGGCCTACAATGAGCAGTTCTTC. The rearrangement uses TRBV29-1 and TRBJ2-1; the D is unclear. Per germline, CDR1 SQVTM and CDR2 ANQGSEA. This CDR3 spans 12 amino acids. V was cut by 2 bases and J by 2 bases, with 4 bases left in between.

The chain recombines TRBV30 with TRBJ2-3; 10 bases are a match to TRBD2. The trim removed 1 base at V and 1 base at J, leaving 5 bases unmatched. CDR3 length equals 16 residues. Germline CDR1 reads GTSNPN; CDR2 reads SVGIG (reference sequence). The CDR3 here is CAWSGVSGRGTDTQYF. In nucleotides, the CDR3 is TGTGCCTGGAGTGGGGTGAGCGGGAGGGGCACAGATACGCAGTATTTT.

The V and J genes are TRBV11-3 and TRBJ2-7; a weak D match, TRBD1 (6 bases). Germline-derived CDR1 and CDR2 are SGHNT and YENEEA. The CDR3 extends over 12 amino acids. Deletions cut 6 bases from V and 7 bases from J, with 13 bases between. CDR3 in DNA: TGTGCCAGCAGTCCAGGGGTAGGAGAGCAGTACTTC. This encodes CASSPGVGEQYF.

This rearrangement joins TRBV12-5 to TRBJ1-1, with 7 bases identical to TRBD1. Per germline, CDR1 LGHNT and CDR2 FRNRAP. The CDR3 contains 15 residues. V lost 3 bases, J lost 4 bases, and 8 bases stayed unmatched. DNA for the CDR3: TGTGCTAGTGGTTTCAACAGGGGCTTCGGCACTGAAGCTTTCTTT. This gives the protein CASGFNRGFGTEAFF.